The sequence of this T cell receptor (beta chain) was determined in a study of T-cell memory formation after mild COVID-19 (dated by TCRdb to the early 2020s). About the study as a whole: TCR sequence clusters from the two donors were found to be largely donor specific. Two young, previously healthy adult volunteers, one female and one male, were included in the cohort. In two donors, T-cell clones that expanded and contracted after mild COVID-19 were tracked by sequencing TCRalpha and TCRbeta repertoires over time. Beyond this particular receptor, the publication reports: From day 15 to 85, contracting clones showed balanced CD4/CD8 phenotypes, whereas a second wave of clones that expanded from day 15 to 37 leaned towards CD4+. SARS-CoV-2 specificity was not confirmed for the second-wave clones peaking on day 37. Only a couple of mild cases were covered by the study, and larger cohorts that include severe cases with pre-infection samples were considered necessary. Some responding clones were detected in pre-infection memory, which suggested that pre-existing cross-reactive memory T cells had joined the SARS-CoV-2 response. Contracting CD4+ clones were located mainly in the CM and EM memory subsets, whereas CD8+ clones were found to be enriched in EMRA.

CDR1 and CDR2 are drawn from the germline V gene: MNHEY, SVGAGI. The CDR3 measures 13 amino acids from cysteine to phenylalanine. Of the read, only the CDR3 DNA is kept; its 39 bases are in frame from base 1. The germline ends are 12 bases apart after V is trimmed by 5 bases and J by 5 bases. The count of this clonotype is one. No antigen is known for it. No base quality values were provided; no much bigger clone lies one nucleotide off. One read alone is a weak basis. Ficoll-Paque density gradient centrifugation was the method used to isolate PBMCs. The instrument was an Illumina NovaSeq 6000. cDNA libraries for TCRalpha and TCRbeta were prepared by 5'RACE using constant-segment primers, with sample barcodes and unique molecular identifiers added. RNA was extracted from every sample with Trizol reagent. Library amplification was performed in two PCR steps, and a second sample barcode and Illumina TruSeq adapters were introduced in the second step. Libraries were sequenced on an Illumina NovaSeq with 2 x 150 bp paired-end reads. The paper's data handling went like this. Demultiplexing of reads and collapsing into UMI-guided consensus sequences were performed with migec v1.2.7. Using mixcr v2.1.11, UMI consensuses were aligned to TRA and TRB V and J templates and then assembled into clonotypes. A clonotype was counted as expanded or contracted only if both edgeR and NoisET called the change significant, with noise models trained on biological replicates. For edgeR calls, a false discovery rate-adjusted p below 0.01 and a log2 fold-change threshold of 1 were applied. As an exploratory analysis of dynamics, max-normalized trajectories of the 1000 most abundant clonotypes were examined with PCA combined with hierarchical clustering. Separately sequenced CD4+ and CD8+ repertoires were used to assign the CD4 or CD8 phenotype of responding clones. TCRdb cleaned the public reads at Q25 with fastp, built clones with MiXCR and kept in-frame beta chains. All rows with the same CDR3 protein become a single entry with the most common DNA and genes. The V and J calls reflect TCRdb's pipeline rather than the authors' work. A total of about 340,000 distinct CDR3 sequences appear in this sample, less than 20% of them only once. The top ten clonotypes cover under 25% of the sample.

Sequenced sample: PBMCs or a T cell subset sorted from them (not recorded which). The sequence came from a man in his late teens or twenties who had mild COVID-19 (a few samples of this study predate the infection). The sample titles of this study are shuffled in the database, so cell type and time point are left out; the donor was told from shared clones. The chain uses TRBV6-5 and TRBJ2-5; TRBD1 is possibly the D segment (6 matching bases). The CDR3 region reads CASSGRQEETQYF. The nucleotide sequence reads TGTGCCAGCAGTGGGCGACAGGAGGAGACCCAGTACTTC.